The sequence of this T cell receptor beta chain was determined in a study of CD8+ T cells in alopecia areata. Sequencing used cDNA as its template, made by extracting RNA and reverse transcribing it. Some clones are missing from TCRdb's copy, which holds only in-frame ones; the method was immunoSEQ multiplex PCR. The sample comprises over 95,000 clones, roughly two fifths of which are singletons, and roughly 1.3% rests with the top ten. Notes on this clone: Antigen unknown.

Samples from alopecia areata patients were lesional scalp punch biopsies and peripheral blood. Germline V gene data show CDR1 as SGHRS and CDR2 as YFSETQ. The CDR3 loop spans 15 amino acids. V lost 2 bases and J lost 0, with 6 bases in between. Regarding the study as a whole: Scalp lesions, especially in alopecia totalis/universalis, had higher clonality than normal scalp. Although TCR sharing was seen in mice, sharing across patients was less clear, possibly for HLA-related reasons. Scalp sequencing also captures normal skin's resident alphabeta T cells.

The sequencing sample was made of CD4+ T cells sorted from blood. The origin of this receptor is a human donor with alopecia areata. The chain links TRBV5-1 to TRBJ2-6; D unclear. The CDR3: CASSFADSGANVLTF. The CDR3 bases are TGCGCCAGCAGCTTCGCGGACTCTGGGGCCAACGTCCTGACTTTC.